A single sample gave rise to the 10 T cell receptor beta chains below, sequenced in a study of CD8 T cells in ankylosing spondylitis. TCRdb independently ran MiXCR on the 5' RACE reads; one entry per CDR3 protein. The table records 200,000 to 300,000 distinct CDR3 sequences, more than 9% of them present only once. Specimen: blood, either unsorted or a sorted T cell fraction (not recorded which). These receptors were obtained from a male donor with ankylosing spondylitis or in good health (not recorded which).

Many counts were recorded for this clonotype. The chain has TRBV9 and TRBJ2-5, with D perhaps matching TRBD1 (5 bases). This CDR3 has 15 residues. V was pared by 4 bases and J by 1 base, with 14 bases between. Looked up from germline, CDR1 is SGDLS and CDR2 is YYNGEE. The CDR3 is CASSPSERGQETQYF. CDR3 coding DNA: TGTGCCAGCAGCCCCTCGGAAAGGGGCCAAGAGACCCAGTACTTC. The whole variable domain, filled in from reference TRBV9 and TRBJ2-5, reads DSGVTQTPKHLITATGQRVTLRCSPRSGDLSVYWYQQSLDQGLQFLIQYYNGEERAKGNILERFSAQQFPDLHSELNLSSLELGDSALYFCASSPSERGQETQYFGPGTRLLVL.

The genes are TRBV12-3 or TRBV12-4 and TRBJ2-1; D is uncertain. Deletions cut 7 bases from V and 5 bases from J, with 12 bases between. The CDR3 covers 13 residues. DNA for the CDR3: TGTGCCAGCACCCGGTTATGGGACAATGAGCAGTTCTTC. The encoded protein is CASTRLWDNEQFF.

The chain recombines TRBV20-1 with TRBJ1-2, with D possibly being TRBD1 (6 bases). Between the trimmed V and J ends, which lost 5 bases and 5 bases, there was a span of 15 bases. The length of the CDR3 is 13 residues. Per the germline V gene, CDR1 is DFQATT and CDR2 is SNEGSKA (reference sequence). For the CDR3, the DNA is TGCAGTGCTCCCGGGCTAGGGACATATGGCTACACCTTC. This gives the protein CSAPGLGTYGYTF.

This clonotype showed up just once. The junction departs from germline at one end; a sequencing error may be responsible. The chain carries TRBV12-3 or TRBV12-4 and TRBJ2-1, with D unresolved. This CDR3 has 18 amino acids. The CDR3 protein is CVSSPVPDSRSSYNEQFF. Here the CDR3 DNA reads TGTGTCAGCAGCCCCGTCCCTGACTCCAGGAGCTCCTACAATGAGCAGTTCTTC.

This clonotype was picked up many times. The J gene is TRBJ2-1, the V gene TRBV20-1; unclear D gene. CDR1 and CDR2 (germline): DFQATT, SNEGSKA (reference sequence). The CDR3 runs 14 residues. Trimming cost V 6 bases and J 2 bases, with 14 bases left between them. The CDR3 spells CSAVTHPAYNEQFF. The CDR3 DNA reads as TGCAGTGCGGTGACTCACCCCGCCTACAATGAGCAGTTCTTC.

This sequence joins TRBV11-2 and TRBJ2-5; perhaps TRBD2 as D (5 bases). There are 12 residues in the CDR3. Germline V CDR1 and CDR2: SGHAT, FQNNGV. V was pared by 0 bases and J by 10 bases, with 9 bases between. This chain's CDR3 is CASSLDGGLQYF. The DNA for the CDR3 is TGTGCCAGCAGCTTAGATGGAGGACTCCAGTACTTC.

The sample holds a few counts of this clonotype. The chain couples TRBV7-2 to TRBJ2-6; 7 positions agree with TRBD1. The trim removed 6 bases at V and 0 bases at J, leaving 5 bases unmatched. The CDR3 extends over 16 amino acids. The germline V gene has CDR1 SGHTA and CDR2 FQGNSA. The CDR3 DNA follows: TGTGCCAGCAGGAGGGACAGTGCCTCTGGGGCCAACGTCCTGACTTTC. It encodes CASRRDSASGANVLTF.

This clonotype came up a few times. This sequence joins TRBV4-1 and TRBJ2-3, with 12 bases identical to TRBD2. The V and J ends lost 1 base and 1 base, in that order; junction bases with no gene match: 9. The CDR3 is 19 amino acids. Germline V gene data show CDR1 as MGHRA and CDR2 as YSYEKL. In DNA form, the CDR3 reads TGCGCCAGCAGCCAAGGTGCTAGCGGGAGGGTGATCGGCACAGATACGCAGTATTTT. This encodes CASSQGASGRVIGTDTQYF.

Many counts were recorded for this clonotype. V usage is TRBV21-1 and J usage is TRBJ2-7. TRBV21-1 is a known pseudogene. There are 10 residues in the CDR3. In nucleotides, the CDR3 is TGTGCCAGCAGCAAAGGAAGACGTGAGGTC. It yields the protein CASSKGRREV.

This clonotype was recorded only once. A single base separates this from a much larger clone, so it may be a read error. V is TRBV10-3 and J is TRBJ1-5; 9 nucleotides align to TRBD1. Per the germline V gene, CDR1 is ENHRY and CDR2 is SYGVKD. This CDR3 is 14 amino acids long. The CDR3 region is CAISRDRDNQSQHF. CDR3 sequence (DNA): TGTGCCATCAGTAGGGACAGGGACAATCAGTCCCAGCATTTT.